These T cell receptor beta chains were read from a single sample in a study of tumor and adjacent non-tumor tissue in lung cancer. MiXCR, applied by TCRdb to the multiplex PCR reads, yields one record per CDR3 protein. The table has just over 200,000 distinct CDR3 sequences, less than 80% seen once. Sequenced material: lung tumor tissue. The receptors were gathered from a man aged 55 to 69 with non-small cell lung cancer. The CDR3 runs from the conserved cysteine through the conserved F or W. D genes are given only for firm matches. Clone size is stated in some rows and not others, as once, few, many or a class when expanded.

J gene | D gene | CDR3 length | V gene | clone size | CDR3 DNA | CDR3 protein
TRBJ2-1 | TRBD2 | 21 | TRBV19 | - | TGTGCCAGTAGTACTCGCGAGACTAGCGGGAGGTTGAGAGTAGACTACAATGAGCAGTTCTTC | CASSTRETSGRLRVDYNEQFF
TRBJ2-1 | - | 13 | TRBV20-1 | - | TGCAGTGTAGACAGATACTCCTACAATGAGCAGCTCTTC | CSVDRYSYNEQLF
TRBJ2-3 | TRBD1 | 13 | TRBV20-1 | few | TGCAGTGCTAGTACAGGGGGCATAGATACGCAGTATTTT | CSASTGGIDTQYF
TRBJ1-1 | TRBD1 | 13 | TRBV20-1 | - | TGCAGTGCCACGACAGGGGTTGTCACTGAAGCTTTCTTT | CSATTGVVTEAFF
TRBJ2-1 | TRBD2 | 16 | TRBV20-1 | - | TGTAATGCTGACAACCCTCTAGCGGGAACCTACAATGAGCAGTTCTTC | CNADNPLAGTYNEQFF
TRBJ2-7 | - | 13 | TRBV4-1 | - | TGCGCCTGCAGCCAAGAACAGCCCTACGAGCAGTACTTC | CACSQEQPYEQYF
TRBJ2-2 | - | 16 | TRBV6-1 | - | TGTGCCAGCAGCAAAGGACAGAACGTCAACACCTGGGAGCTGTTTTTT | CASSKGQNVNTWELFF
TRBJ2-1 | - | 21 | TRBV4-2 | - | TGTGCTAGCAGCCATCTCCGATCACGCGGGGGCCTCCGGGGGAGGAACAATGGGCAGTTCTTC | CASSHLRSRGGLRGRNNGQFF
TRBJ2-2 | - | 12 | TRBV6-5 | - | TGTGCCAAAGGCAGGGTGCCCGGGGAGCTGTTTTTT | CAKGRVPGELFF
TRBJ1-1 | TRBD1 | 16 | TRBV11-3 | - | TGTGCCAGCTCCTGGACAGGGGGTTTACGGAACACTGAATCTTTCTTT | CASSWTGGLRNTESFF
TRBJ2-3 | - | 14 | TRBV20-1 | - | TGCAGTACTCCCAGGACGGGGAGCACAGATACGCAGTATTTT | CSTPRTGSTDTQYF
TRBJ2-2 | - | 14 | TRBV7-8 | - | TGTGCCAGCAGCTTAGGAGCCGGGACCGGGGAGCTGTTTTTT | CASSLGAGTGELFF
TRBJ2-5 | - | 14 | TRBV6-5 | - | TGTGCCAACAGTGCCGGGACGGCCCAAGAGACCCAGTACTTC | CANSAGTAQETQYF
TRBJ1-1 | TRBD1 | 14 | TRBV5-1 | - | TGCGCCAGCAGTTTCGGGACAGGGAACACTGAAGCTTTCTTT | CASSFGTGNTEAFF
TRBJ1-5 | - | 13 | TRBV6-1 | - | TGTGCCAGCTGTGTTACACTTTATGAGCCCCAGCATTTT | CASCVTLYEPQHF
TRBJ2-6 | - | 16 | TRBV28 | once | TGTGCCAGCAGCCCTAATTTGTGTCTTGGGGCCAACGTCCTGACTTTC | CASSPNLCLGANVLTF
TRBJ2-3 | - | 17 | TRBV20-1 | medium-sized | TGCAGTGCTAGTGTCCAAGGGGGAGGGGGGGCCGGAGATACGCAGTATTTT | CSASVQGGGGAGDTQYF
TRBJ2-3 | - | 17 | TRBV19 | - | TGTGCCAGTTGTGCCGCCTGGGGGAGCGAGGCCGCAGATACGCAGTATTTT | CASCAAWGSEAADTQYF
TRBJ1-6 | - | 14 | TRBV6-6 | many | TGTGCCAGCAGTAGGGCGGCAGGGGATTCACCCCTCCACTTT | CASSRAAGDSPLHF
TRBJ2-5 | - | 16 | TRBV6-2/TRBV6-3 | many | TGTGCCAGCAGCGACCGAAAGACCGCAACCGGAGAGACCCAGTACTTC | CASSDRKTATGETQYF
TRBJ2-1 | TRBD2 | 18 | TRBV11-2 | - | TGTGCCAGCACCCCCCACGGGGTGGTCAGCGGGATTTACAATGAGCAGTTCTTC | CASTPHGVVSGIYNEQFF
TRBJ2-5 | TRBD2 | 16 | TRBV5-5 | many | TGTGCCAGCAGCTTGGGACTAGCGGGTCCACAAGAGACCCAGTACTTC | CASSLGLAGPQETQYF
TRBJ2-7 | TRBD1 | 15 | TRBV18 | few | TGTGCCAGCTCACCCGACAGGGGAATCTCCTACGAGCAGTACTTC | CASSPDRGISYEQYF
TRBJ1-4 | - | 16 | TRBV20-1 | - | TGCAGTGCTAGAGACCTAAGACAGGTGTCGGATGAAAAACTGTTTTTT | CSARDLRQVSDEKLFF
TRBJ1-3 | - | 14 | TRBV12-3/TRBV12-4 | few | TGTGCCAGCAGTGGGGACACCGATGGAAACACCATATATTTT | CASSGDTDGNTIYF
TRBJ1-1 | - | 13 | TRBV11-3 | many | TGTGCCAGCAGCTCGTCAGGGTTTACTGAAGCTTTCTTT | CASSSSGFTEAFF
TRBJ2-5 | TRBD2 | 15 | TRBV5-1 | - | TGCGCCAGCAGCACCGGGACTAGCGGAGAAGAGACCCAGTACTTC | CASSTGTSGEETQYF
TRBJ1-2 | - | 14 | TRBV20-1 | few | TGCGGTGCTAGGGGCCGAGGAGGGGCCGGTGGCTACACCTTC | CGARGRGGAGGYTF
TRBJ2-7 | - | 13 | TRBV20-1 | - | TGCAGTGCTTTGACTAGTCTCTTCTACGAGCAGTACTTC | CSALTSLFYEQYF